Following are 14 T cell receptor beta chains from one sample sequenced in a study of T cell changes during pregnancy in multiple sclerosis. Generated by immunoSEQ multiplex PCR, the TCRdb table keeps only in-frame clones and is missing some. Here the sample spans some 97,000 clones, 90% to 95% being singletons. The sequences come from peripheral blood, collected before pregnancy. The receptors originated from a female donor with multiple sclerosis, enrolled in a pregnancy study.

V is TRBV5-4 and J is TRBJ2-7, with D maybe TRBD1 (6 bases). Germline values: CDR1 SGHNT, CDR2 YYREEE (reference sequence). The CDR3 consists of 16 residues. V was clipped by 0 bases and J by 7 bases, with 20 bases between them. CDR3 in amino acids: CASSLGTQGWGWEQYF. In DNA, the CDR3 is TGTGCCAGCAGCTTGGGCACACAGGGATGGGGATGGGAGCAGTACTTC.

The rearrangement uses TRBV5-1 and TRBJ2-7; weak D call: TRBD1 (7 bases). V shed 0 bases and J shed 4 bases, with 17 bases lying between them. Germline lookup yields CDR1 SGHRS and CDR2 YFSETQ. CDR3 length: 16 residues. CDR3 nucleotide sequence: TGCGCCAGCAGCTTGGGGGGCAGGGGGGACGGTTACGAGCAGTACTTC. Its translation is CASSLGGRGDGYEQYF.

The chain has TRBV29-1 and TRBJ1-2; D remains unclear. From germline, CDR1 is SQVTM and CDR2 ANQGSEA. Trimming removed 0 bases at V and 5 bases at J, with 10 bases between. The CDR3 has 13 amino acids. CDR3 loop: CSVEDSQRYGYTF. The CDR3 region has the DNA TGCAGCGTTGAAGATAGCCAGAGATATGGCTACACCTTC.

The genes are TRBV11-2 and TRBJ2-7; no reliable D call. The V and J ends lost 5 bases and 7 bases respectively, with 12 bases between them. Germline CDR1 is SGHAT and CDR2 is FQNNGV. This CDR3 comprises 12 residues. CDR3 sequence reads: CASSVSSMEQYF. The DNA for the CDR3 is TGTGCCAGCAGCGTATCCTCTATGGAGCAGTACTTC.

The chain joins TRBV7-9 to TRBJ2-2; 9 bases are a match to TRBD2. Germline V lookup: CDR1 SEHNR, CDR2 FQNEAQ (reference sequence). The V segment lost 4 bases and the J segment 1 base; nucleotides outside the gene matches: 4. The CDR3 covers 16 residues. CDR3 DNA: TGTGCCAGCAGCTATCTAGCGGGGATGAACACCGGGGAGCTGTTTTTT. The encoded protein is CASSYLAGMNTGELFF.

V usage is TRBV30 and J usage is TRBJ2-2; 7 bases align to TRBD1. The germline gives CDR1 GTSNPN, CDR2 SVGIG (reference sequence). V shed 4 bases and J 5 bases; nucleotides not matched to a gene: 7. The length of the CDR3 is 14 residues. The CDR3 DNA is TGTGCCTGGACGGAAACAGGGGAAACCGGGGAGCTGTTTTTT. It codes for CAWTETGETGELFF.

J is TRBJ2-5 and V is TRBV19; 7 nucleotides align to TRBD1. Germline V CDR1 and CDR2: LNHDA, SQIVND (reference sequence). J was trimmed by 5 bases and V by 5 bases; bases with no gene match: 5. The CDR3 totals 13 residues. The CDR3 spells CASSLGQTETQYF. CDR3 bases: TGTGCCAGTAGTTTGGGACAGACGGAGACCCAGTACTTC.

The chain links TRBV4-2 to TRBJ1-2; D gene unclear. V lost 0 bases, J lost 2 bases, and 13 bases lay in between. The CDR3 is 16 residues long. Germline loops: CDR1 LGHNA, CDR2 YNFKEQ. As DNA, the CDR3 is TGTGCCAGCAGCCAAGAATCGGCGGGCCAGAACTATGGCTACACCTTC. Protein sequence: CASSQESAGQNYGYTF.

This chain uses TRBV6-1 with TRBJ1-3; D remains unclear. CDR1 is MNHNS and CDR2 is SASEGT in the germline V gene. This CDR3 comprises 17 residues. V lost 1 base and J lost 0, with 13 bases in between. This CDR3 is CASSEDPAATSGNTIYF. CDR3 nucleotide sequence: TGTGCCAGCAGTGAAGACCCAGCGGCTACCTCTGGAAACACCATATATTTT.

The CDR3 loop is CASSLLGGIDEQYF. As DNA, the CDR3 is TGTGCCAGCAGCCTCCTCGGGGGGATAGACGAGCAGTACTTC. The chain employs TRBV7-6 and TRBJ2-7, with 7 bases identical to TRBD2. The junction had 9 bases not matched to a gene; V was cut back by 5 bases and J by 5 bases. The CDR3 spans 14 residues. Germline V gene lookup returns CDR1 SGHVS and CDR2 FNYEAQ.

This chain connects TRBV15 to TRBJ2-1; 7 positions match TRBD1. Germline trimming cut 0 bases from V and 9 bases from J; bases unmatched to any gene: 8. Germline V lookup: CDR1 LNHNV, CDR2 YYDKDF (reference sequence). This CDR3 region has 15 residues. CDR3 loop: CATSRDKKEGAEQFF. The CDR3 DNA reads TGTGCCACCAGCAGAGATAAAAAAGAGGGGGCTGAGCAGTTCTTC.

The chain recombines TRBV13 with TRBJ2-7; TRBD1 matches at 7 bases. CDR3 length equals 14 residues. V lost 4 bases and J lost 0; bases outside the gene matches: 3. Per germline, CDR1 PRHDT and CDR2 FYEKMQ (reference sequence). The chain's CDR3 is CASSSTGSSYEQYF. CDR3 coding DNA: TGTGCCAGCAGCTCGACAGGGTCCTCCTACGAGCAGTACTTC.

This chain links TRBV6-5 with TRBJ1-5; perhaps TRBD1 as D (5 bases). Per germline, CDR1 MNHEY and CDR2 SVGAGI. Between the trimmed V and J ends, which lost 4 bases and 2 bases, there was a span of 15 bases. CDR3 length: 16 residues. The CDR3 DNA sequence: TGTGCCAGCAGTTCCCGAGGACGCAGGGGCAATCAGCCCCAGCATTTT. Protein product: CASSSRGRRGNQPQHF.

This clone showed up just once. This chain connects TRBV9 to TRBJ1-1, with no clear D. The CDR3 loop spans 14 amino acids. Trimming cost V 7 bases and J 4 bases, with 17 bases left between them. CDR1 and CDR2 (germline): SGDLS, YYNGEE. In nucleotides, the CDR3 is TGTGCCAGCTCCCCAGCGGGGTCGAGCACTGAAGCTTTCTTT. This gives the protein CASSPAGSSTEAFF. Based on the CDR3 plus reference TRBV9 and TRBJ1-1, the full variable domain is DSGVTQTPKHLITATGQRVTLRCSPRSGDLSVYWYQQSLDQGLQFLIQYYNGEERAKGNILERFSAQQFPDLHSELNLSSLELGDSALYFCASSPAGSSTEAFFGQGTRLTVV.